The sequence of this T cell receptor (beta chain) was determined in a study of response to subunit inactivated influenza vaccine. V was cut by 0 bases and J by 0 bases, with 6 bases left in between. Germline V gene lookup returns CDR1 SGHKS and CDR2 YYEKEE (reference sequence). This CDR3 comprises 15 residues. TCRdb used MiXCR to reprocess the RT-PCR reads, holding one entry per CDR3 protein. The repertoire holds more than 700,000 distinct CDR3 sequences, 21% seen once, with roughly 10% in the top ten. This clonotype came up a few times. The chain links TRBV5-5 to TRBJ2-2, with D unresolved. This TCR was recovered from a man aged 45-65 years who received an inactivated influenza vaccine. Sequencing was performed on PBMCs from blood, taken 4 to 6 days after vaccination. The CDR3 DNA reads TGTGCCAGCAGCTTGGACGCCTCGAACACCGGGGAGCTGTTTTTT. Its protein product is CASSLDASNTGELFF. Using reference TRBV5-5 and TRBJ2-2 for the parts outside the CDR3, the full variable domain is DAGVTQSPTHLIKTRGQQVTLRCSPISGHKSVSWYQQVLGQGPQFIFQYYEKEERGRGNFPDRFSARQFPNYSSELNVNALLLGDSALYLCASSLDASNTGELFFGEGSRLTVL.